Shown below are 11 T cell receptor beta chains from a single sample sequenced in a study of T cell responses to AZD1222 COVID-19 vaccine. TCRdb's table, derived via immunoSEQ multiplex PCR, lists solely in-frame clones and lacks some. The repertoire holds around 130,000 clones, with approximately 83% as singletons. The sequences come from peripheral blood, collected on day 0 of AZD1222 vaccination. The receptors shown here come from an adult in good health.

V is TRBV19 and J is TRBJ1-5; 8 bases map to TRBD1. The CDR3 runs 12 residues. Per germline, CDR1 LNHDA and CDR2 SQIVND (reference sequence). Germline trimming cut 10 bases from V and 5 bases from J; bases unmatched to any gene: 4. The CDR3 DNA reads as TGTGCCACCCGACAGGGGTATCAGCCCCAGCATTTT. Amino acid sequence: CATRQGYQPQHF.

The chain is built from TRBV28 and TRBJ1-6, with D possibly being TRBD1 (5 bases). Germline V CDR1 and CDR2: MDHEN, SYDVKM. CDR3 size: 15 residues. V lost 6 bases to trimming and J lost 3 bases, with 12 bases between them. The CDR3 DNA follows: TGTGCCAGCAGGACTTGGGGGAACTATAATTCACCCCTCCACTTT. Protein sequence: CASRTWGNYNSPLHF.

This clone appeared a single time. V gene TRBV4-1 combines with J gene TRBJ1-1, with D unclear. The CDR3 spans 16 residues. The germline gives CDR1 MGHRA, CDR2 YSYEKL. Trimming removed 0 bases from V and 8 bases from J, with 19 bases in between. The CDR3, as DNA: TGCGCCAGCAGCCAAGAGAGGGCGGTATTAGGGCTGGAAGCTTTCTTT. As protein: CASSQERAVLGLEAFF.

The chain employs TRBV9 and TRBJ2-5; no clear D. The germline V gene has CDR1 SGDLS and CDR2 YYNGEE. Trimming stripped 2 bases from V and 5 bases from J, with 19 bases between. This CDR3 is built from 16 residues. The CDR3 DNA reads as TGTGCCAGCAGCGTCGCAACCGCACCAAAGTGGGAGACCCAGTACTTC. This codes for CASSVATAPKWETQYF. Full variable domain (rest looked up from reference TRBV9 and TRBJ2-5): DSGVTQTPKHLITATGQRVTLRCSPRSGDLSVYWYQQSLDQGLQFLIQYYNGEERAKGNILERFSAQQFPDLHSELNLSSLELGDSALYFCASSVATAPKWETQYFGPGTRLLVL.

This sequence joins TRBV6-5 and TRBJ2-7; TRBD2 agrees at 7 bases. Germline V gene sequence: CDR1 MNHEY, CDR2 SVGAGI. V was pared by 2 bases and J by 5 bases, with 9 bases of the junction left unmatched. The CDR3 is 15 residues long. The CDR3 is CASSYTGLESHEQYF. For the CDR3, the DNA is TGTGCCAGCAGTTACACCGGACTAGAGTCCCACGAGCAGTACTTC.

V and J are TRBV2 and TRBJ2-5, with 9 positions matching TRBD1. V dropped 4 bases and J dropped 5; count of bases not matched to a gene: 8. This CDR3 comprises 15 residues. Germline V CDR1 and CDR2: SNHLY, FYNNEI. CDR3 sequence (DNA): TGTGCCAGCAGTGCAACCGGACAGGGGTTTGAGACCCAGTACTTC. Translating gives CASSATGQGFETQYF.

This clone occurred once. This chain joins TRBV18 and TRBJ2-7, with D possibly matching TRBD1 (5 bases). Trimming pared 2 bases from V and 3 bases from J, leaving 11 bases between. The length of the CDR3 is 14 residues. Germline V gene lookup returns CDR1 KGHSH and CDR2 LQKENI. As DNA, the CDR3 is TGTGCCAGCTCACCATCAAAGGGGAACTACGAGCAGTACTTC. It yields the protein CASSPSKGNYEQYF.

The chain recombines TRBV7-3 with TRBJ2-1; TRBD2 matches 8 bases. The CDR3 spans 16 residues. J was trimmed by 1 base and V by 3 bases; bases with no gene match: 5. Looked up from germline, CDR1 is SGHTA and CDR2 is FQGTGA. The CDR3 DNA reads as TGTGCCAGCAGCTTCCAGACTAGCGTATCCTACAATGAGCAGTTCTTC. Amino acids: CASSFQTSVSYNEQFF. Variable domain in full (rest from reference TRBV7-3 and TRBJ2-1): GAGVSQTPSNKVTEKGKYVELRCDPISGHTALYWYRQSLGQGPEFLIYFQGTGAADDSGLPNDRFFAVRPEGSVSTLKIQRTERGDSAVYLCASSFQTSVSYNEQFFGPGTRLTVL.

This chain uses TRBV10-3 with TRBJ2-2, with TRBD2 identical over 14 bases. The CDR3 extends over 16 amino acids. Germline V lookup: CDR1 ENHRY, CDR2 SYGVKD. After removal of 10 bases from V and 7 bases from J, the junction contained 11 bases not matched to a gene. The CDR3 spells CASQGLAGGQGGELFF. As DNA, the CDR3 is TGTGCCAGCCAAGGACTAGCGGGGGGTCAGGGCGGGGAGCTGTTTTTT.

This chain links TRBV7-9 with TRBJ2-2; D not resolved. This CDR3 has 15 amino acids. V was clipped by 5 bases and J by 6 bases, with 16 bases between them. CDR1 and CDR2 from the germline V gene are SEHNR and FQNEAQ (reference sequence). This chain's CDR3 is CASSLTYRRAGELFF. CDR3 coding DNA: TGTGCCAGCAGCCTTACCTATCGTAGGGCCGGGGAGCTGTTTTTT. Complete variable domain (other parts from reference TRBV7-9 and TRBJ2-2): DTGVSQNPRHKITKRGQNVTFRCDPISEHNRLYWYRQTLGQGPEFLTYFQNEAQLEKSRLLSDRFSAERPKGSFSTLEIQRTEQGDSAMYLCASSLTYRRAGELFFGEGSRLTVL.

The rearrangement links TRBV28 to TRBJ1-2; TRBD1 matches 10 bases. The CDR3 contains 14 residues. Unmatched junction bases numbered 4, after V lost 5 bases and J lost 4 bases. Germline V gene sequence: CDR1 MDHEN, CDR2 SYDVKM. The CDR3 coding sequence is TGTGCCAGCAGTACGGGACAGGGGAGCTATGGCTACACCTTC. This gives the protein CASSTGQGSYGYTF.